A selection of T cell receptor beta chains follows, all from one sample in a study of OX40 agonist ivuxolimab in advanced cancers. The protocol was immunoSEQ multiplex PCR, while the TCRdb copy is restricted to in-frame clones and leaves out a portion. The top ten clones hold about 0.8% of a sample with 90,000 to 100,000 clones, around nine tenths of them seen once. Sequenced material: CD4+ or CD8+ T cells sorted from blood, taken in a trial of the OX40 agonist ivuxolimab. All receptors derive from an adult with an advanced solid tumor such as melanoma, head and neck, liver or kidney cancer. CDR3s include the opening cysteine and the closing phenylalanine or tryptophan. D genes are given only for firm matches. Size tells how often a clone was seen (once, few, many) or the class of an expanded clone, and some rows leave it out.

v_call	j_call	cdr3_length	clone_size	d_call	cdr3_nt	cdr3_aa
TRBV5-1	TRBJ1-3	14	.	.	TGCGCCAGCAGCCCCAGGACGGACGGAAACACCATATATTTT	CASSPRTDGNTIYF
TRBV7-2	TRBJ2-5	15	once	.	TGTGCCAGCAGCCGGTGGACCGATCGACAAGAGACCCAGTACTTC	CASSRWTDRQETQYF
TRBV5-6	TRBJ2-4	14	few	.	TGTGCCAGCAACTTCGGGGGGCATCAAAACATTCAGTACTTC	CASNFGGHQNIQYF
TRBV19	TRBJ2-2	17	.	TRBD2	TGTGCCAGTAGCATACTAGCGGGAGGGCCCGGCACCGGGGAGCTGTTTTTT	CASSILAGGPGTGELFF
TRBV5-1	TRBJ2-7	12	.	.	TGCGCCAGCAGCTTGGGAGGTTACGAGCAGTACTTC	CASSLGGYEQYF
TRBV2	TRBJ1-2	14	.	TRBD1	TGTGCCAGCAGTGGGGGACAGCTGAACTATGGCTACACCTTC	CASSGGQLNYGYTF
TRBV10-3	TRBJ1-1	14	.	.	TGTGCCATCAGTGGAGGTGGTGGGGCTACTGAAGCTTTCTTT	CAISGGGGATEAFF
TRBV4-3	TRBJ2-3	15	few	TRBD2	TGCGCCAGCAGCCAGGCTAGCGGGGCCACAGATACGCAGTATTTT	CASSQASGATDTQYF
TRBV13	TRBJ1-5	12	.	.	TGTGCCAGCAGCTTAGGTCGACAGCCCCAGCATTTT	CASSLGRQPQHF
TRBV30	TRBJ2-1	14	once	TRBD2	TGTGCCTGGAGTCTAGGGCGGGAGTTTAATGAGCAGTTCTTC	CAWSLGREFNEQFF
TRBV27	TRBJ2-7	15	.	TRBD1	TGTGCCAGCAGGGGACAGGGATACAGCCACTACGAGCAGTACTTC	CASRGQGYSHYEQYF
TRBV6-5	TRBJ1-5	12	.	.	TGTGCCAGCCAAGGGACGAATCAGCCCCAGCATTTT	CASQGTNQPQHF
TRBV30	TRBJ2-3	13	.	TRBD2	TGTGCCTGGAGTGTAGTGGGAGGGAATACGCAGTATTTT	CAWSVVGGNTQYF
TRBV7-6	TRBJ1-1	14	few	.	TGTGCCAGCAGCTCCGTGGGACGGTCCACTGAAGCTTTCTTT	CASSSVGRSTEAFF
TRBV27	TRBJ2-1	12	.	.	TGTGCCAGCAGTTTACGGATGAGTGCTCTGTTCTTC	CASSLRMSALFF
TRBV5-4	TRBJ2-6	18	.	.	TGTGCCAGCAGCTATGGACAGGGCGGGGGGAGAGGGGCCAACGTCCTGACTTTC	CASSYGQGGGRGANVLTF
TRBV29-1	TRBJ2-1	12	.	.	TGCAGCGCCCAGGGAGGTAGCAATGAGCAGTTCTTC	CSAQGGSNEQFF
TRBV2	TRBJ2-2	13	once	.	TGTGCCAGCAGTAAGGAGCACACCGGGGAGCTGTTTTTT	CASSKEHTGELFF
TRBV23-1	TRBJ1-6	15	.	.	TGCGCCAGCAGTCCATTACAGGGCGCTAATTCACCCCTCCACTTT	CASSPLQGANSPLHF
TRBV5-1	TRBJ2-5	16	.	.	TGCGCCAGCAGCCTACAGCCCCAGGGAAGTCAAGAGACCCAGTACTTC	CASSLQPQGSQETQYF
TRBV5-1	TRBJ2-3	15	.	TRBD1	TGCGCCAGCAGCCCAGGGGGCTACCGAACAGATACGCAGTATTTT	CASSPGGYRTDTQYF
TRBV6-5	TRBJ2-1	15	.	.	TGTGCCAGCAGTTACACCGACAGAAACATCAATGAGCAGTTCTTC	CASSYTDRNINEQFF
TRBV10-3	TRBJ1-2	14	.	.	TGTGCCATCAGTGAGTCTAGGGGTACGAATGGCTACACCTTC	CAISESRGTNGYTF
TRBV29-1	TRBJ1-2	12	.	.	TGCAGTTTAAGGCGGGGGACGGGGGGCTACACCTTC	CSLRRGTGGYTF
TRBV7-3	TRBJ1-1	14	.	.	TGTGCCAGCAGCCTCGCGCCCGGTTCCACTGAAGCTTTCTTT	CASSLAPGSTEAFF
TRBV11-2	TRBJ2-1	16	.	.	TGTGCCAGCAGCTTAGTTAAGGGACCCTTTTTCTATGAGCAGTTCTTC	CASSLVKGPFFYEQFF
TRBV7-2	TRBJ1-3	16	.	.	TGTGCCAGCAGCATCGGGACCGCAAACTCTGGAAACACCATATATTTT	CASSIGTANSGNTIYF
TRBV7-8	TRBJ1-4	14	once	.	TGTGCCAGCAGCTTAGCGGGGAATAATGAAAAACTGTTTTTT	CASSLAGNNEKLFF
TRBV5-1	TRBJ2-3	14	once	.	TGCGCCAGCAGGGGGACCCTAACCACAGATACGCAGTATTTT	CASRGTLTTDTQYF
TRBV27	TRBJ1-4	15	.	.	TGTGCCAGCAAGCGGGGGCCGGCAACTAATGAAAAACTGTTTTTT	CASKRGPATNEKLFF
TRBV6-1	TRBJ2-7	16	.	TRBD2	TGTGCCAGCAGTGAATCCACTAGCGGGAGGGCCTACGAGCAGTACTTC	CASSESTSGRAYEQYF
TRBV27	TRBJ2-2	15	.	TRBD2	TGTGCCAGCAGCCGACTAGCGGGAAACACCGGGGAGCTGTTTTTT	CASSRLAGNTGELFF
TRBV10-1	TRBJ2-3	15	.	.	TGCGCCAGCACCCCCGGCCGTGGATTCACAGATACGCAGTATTTT	CASTPGRGFTDTQYF
TRBV9	TRBJ2-2	14	few	.	TGTGCCAGCAGCGTAGATAGCAACACCGGGGAGCTGTTTTTT	CASSVDSNTGELFF
TRBV28	TRBJ1-2	14	.	.	TGTGCCAGCAGTTTGATCAGACAGGTCTATGGCTACACCTTC	CASSLIRQVYGYTF
TRBV5-4	TRBJ1-2	15	once	.	TGTGCCAGCAGGGCGGGACGGACCCATAACTATGGCTACACCTTC	CASRAGRTHNYGYTF
TRBV5-1	TRBJ2-1	12	.	.	TGCGCCAGCAGCTTGGCCGACAGGGAGCAGTTCTTC	CASSLADREQFF
TRBV7-2	TRBJ1-1	14	.	.	TGTGCCAGCAGCTTCGATAGACTGAACACTGAAGCTTTCTTT	CASSFDRLNTEAFF
TRBV5-1	TRBJ1-1	13	.	.	TGCGCCAGCAGCTTCATACAGGGAGCTGAAGCTTTCTTT	CASSFIQGAEAFF
TRBV5-5	TRBJ1-2	13	.	.	TGTGCCAGCGGAGACAGCCCTAACTATGGCTACACCTTC	CASGDSPNYGYTF
TRBV4-3	TRBJ2-3	13	.	.	TGCGCCAGCAGCCAAGATCTAAGGGAGGCGCAGTATTTT	CASSQDLREAQYF
TRBV29-1	TRBJ2-1	12	.	TRBD2	TGCGGTGGACTAGCGGAGTACAATGAGCAGTTCTTC	CGGLAEYNEQFF
TRBV9	TRBJ2-1	16	.	TRBD2	TGTGCCAGCAGCCATCCTCCGGGACTAGCGGGAAATGAGCAGTTCTTC	CASSHPPGLAGNEQFF